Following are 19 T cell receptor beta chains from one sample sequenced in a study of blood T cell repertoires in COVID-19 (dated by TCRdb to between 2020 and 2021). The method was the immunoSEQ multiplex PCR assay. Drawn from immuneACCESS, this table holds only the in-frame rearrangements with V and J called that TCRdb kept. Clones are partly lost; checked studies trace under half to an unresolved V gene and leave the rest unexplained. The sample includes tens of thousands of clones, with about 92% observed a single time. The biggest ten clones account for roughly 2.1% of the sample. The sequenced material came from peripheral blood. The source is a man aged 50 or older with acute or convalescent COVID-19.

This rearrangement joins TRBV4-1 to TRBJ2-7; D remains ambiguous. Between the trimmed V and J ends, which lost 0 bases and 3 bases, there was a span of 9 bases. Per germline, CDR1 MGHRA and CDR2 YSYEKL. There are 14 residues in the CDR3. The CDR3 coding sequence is TGCGCCAGCAGCCAAGATGGTGGCAGCTACGAGCAGTACTTC. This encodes CASSQDGGSYEQYF.

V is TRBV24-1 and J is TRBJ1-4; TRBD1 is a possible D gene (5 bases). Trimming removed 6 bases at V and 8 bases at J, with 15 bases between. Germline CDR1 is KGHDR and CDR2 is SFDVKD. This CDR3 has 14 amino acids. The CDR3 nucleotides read TGTGCCACCAGTAGTGGTGCGGGGCCAGAAAAACTGTTTTTT. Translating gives CATSSGAGPEKLFF.

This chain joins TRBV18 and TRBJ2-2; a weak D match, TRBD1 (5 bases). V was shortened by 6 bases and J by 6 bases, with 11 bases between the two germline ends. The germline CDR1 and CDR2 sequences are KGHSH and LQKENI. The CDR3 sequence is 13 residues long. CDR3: CASSPQGSGELFF. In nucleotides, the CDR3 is TGTGCCAGCTCGCCCCAGGGTTCCGGGGAGCTGTTTTTT.

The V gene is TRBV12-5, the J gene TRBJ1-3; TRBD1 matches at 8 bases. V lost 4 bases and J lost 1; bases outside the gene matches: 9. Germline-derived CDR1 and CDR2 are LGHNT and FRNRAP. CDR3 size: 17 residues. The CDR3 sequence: CASGSVGQGYSGNTIYF. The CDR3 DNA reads TGTGCTAGTGGTTCGGTAGGACAGGGCTATTCTGGAAACACCATATATTTT.

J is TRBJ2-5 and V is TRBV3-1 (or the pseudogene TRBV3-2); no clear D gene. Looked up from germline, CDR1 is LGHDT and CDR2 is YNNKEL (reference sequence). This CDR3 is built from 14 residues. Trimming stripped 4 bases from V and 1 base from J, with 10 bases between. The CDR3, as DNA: TGTGCCAGCAGCCCTTTAGAGGCCCAAGAGACCCAGTACTTC. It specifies CASSPLEAQETQYF.

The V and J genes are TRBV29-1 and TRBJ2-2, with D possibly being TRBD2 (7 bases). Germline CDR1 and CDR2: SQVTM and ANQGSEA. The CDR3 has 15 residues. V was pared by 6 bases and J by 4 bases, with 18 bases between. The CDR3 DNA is TGCAGCGTCGCACCCAAAGGGGGGGCCACCGGGGAGCTGTTTTTT. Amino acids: CSVAPKGGATGELFF.

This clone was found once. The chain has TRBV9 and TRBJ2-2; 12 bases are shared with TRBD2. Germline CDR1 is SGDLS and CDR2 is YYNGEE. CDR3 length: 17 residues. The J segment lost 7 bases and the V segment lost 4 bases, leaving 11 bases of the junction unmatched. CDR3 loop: CASSSSTSGGLDGELFF. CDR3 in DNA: TGTGCCAGCAGCTCCTCGACTAGCGGGGGTCTTGACGGGGAGCTGTTTTTT.

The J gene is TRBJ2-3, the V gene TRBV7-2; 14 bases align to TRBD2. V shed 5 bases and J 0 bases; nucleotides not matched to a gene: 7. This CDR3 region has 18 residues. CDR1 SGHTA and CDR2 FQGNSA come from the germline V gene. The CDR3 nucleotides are TGTGCCAGCAGCCCCGGACTAGCGGGGGGCTTCAGCACAGATACGCAGTATTTT. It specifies CASSPGLAGGFSTDTQYF.

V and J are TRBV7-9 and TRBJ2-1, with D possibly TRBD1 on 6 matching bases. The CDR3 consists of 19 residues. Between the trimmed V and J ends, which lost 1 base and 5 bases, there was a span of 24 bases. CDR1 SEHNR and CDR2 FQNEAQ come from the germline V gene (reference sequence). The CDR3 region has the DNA TGTGCCAGCAGCTTAGGTCCGGTGTTCGGTTTACAGGGCCACAATGAGCAGTTCTTC. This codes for CASSLGPVFGLQGHNEQFF. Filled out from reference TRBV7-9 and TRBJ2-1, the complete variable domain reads DTGVSQNPRHKITKRGQNVTFRCDPISEHNRLYWYRQTLGQGPEFLTYFQNEAQLEKSRLLSDRFSAERPKGSFSTLEIQRTEQGDSAMYLCASSLGPVFGLQGHNEQFFGPGTRLTVL.

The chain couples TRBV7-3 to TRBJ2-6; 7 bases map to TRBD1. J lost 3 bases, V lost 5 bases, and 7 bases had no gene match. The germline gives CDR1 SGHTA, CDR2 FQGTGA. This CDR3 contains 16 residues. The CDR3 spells CASSPPTGDGANVLTF. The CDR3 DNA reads TGTGCCAGCAGCCCACCAACAGGGGATGGGGCCAACGTCCTGACTTTC.

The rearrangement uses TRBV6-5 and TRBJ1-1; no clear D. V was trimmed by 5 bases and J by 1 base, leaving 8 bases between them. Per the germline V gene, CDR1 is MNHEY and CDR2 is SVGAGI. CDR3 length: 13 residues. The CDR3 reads CASSSGRNTEAFF. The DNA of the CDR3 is TGTGCCAGCAGTAGTGGGAGGAACACTGAAGCTTTCTTT.

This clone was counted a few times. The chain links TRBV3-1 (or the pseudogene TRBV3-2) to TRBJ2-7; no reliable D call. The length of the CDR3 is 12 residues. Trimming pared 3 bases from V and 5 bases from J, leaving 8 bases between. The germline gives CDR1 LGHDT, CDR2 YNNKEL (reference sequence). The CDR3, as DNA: TGTGCCAGCAGCCAGTGGCACGACGAGCAGTACTTC. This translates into CASSQWHDEQYF.

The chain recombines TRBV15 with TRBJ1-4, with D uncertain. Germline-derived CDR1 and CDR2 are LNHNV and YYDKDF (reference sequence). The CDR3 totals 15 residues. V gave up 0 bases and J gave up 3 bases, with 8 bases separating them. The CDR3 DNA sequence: TGTGCCACCAGCAGAGATTCGGGTCCTAATGAAAAACTGTTTTTT. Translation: CATSRDSGPNEKLFF.

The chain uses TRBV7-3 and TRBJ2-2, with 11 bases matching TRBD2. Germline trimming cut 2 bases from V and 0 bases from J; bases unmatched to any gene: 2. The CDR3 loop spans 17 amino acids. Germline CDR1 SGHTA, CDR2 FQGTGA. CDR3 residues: CASSLLAGGPNTGELFF. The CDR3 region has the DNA TGTGCCAGCAGCTTACTAGCGGGGGGCCCGAACACCGGGGAGCTGTTTTTT.

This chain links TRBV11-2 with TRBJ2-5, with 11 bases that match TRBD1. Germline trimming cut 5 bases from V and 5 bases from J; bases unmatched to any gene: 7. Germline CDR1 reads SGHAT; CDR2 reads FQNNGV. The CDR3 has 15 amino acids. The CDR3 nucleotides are TGTGCCAGCAGCCACGGACAGGGGGCGAGGGAGACCCAGTACTTC. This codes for CASSHGQGARETQYF.

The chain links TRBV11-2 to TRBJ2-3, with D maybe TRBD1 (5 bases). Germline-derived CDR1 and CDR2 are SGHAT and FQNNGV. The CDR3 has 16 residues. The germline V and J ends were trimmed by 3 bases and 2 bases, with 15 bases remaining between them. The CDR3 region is CASSLGGAAHTDTQYF. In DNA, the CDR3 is TGTGCCAGCAGCTTGGGTGGGGCGGCCCACACAGATACGCAGTATTTT.

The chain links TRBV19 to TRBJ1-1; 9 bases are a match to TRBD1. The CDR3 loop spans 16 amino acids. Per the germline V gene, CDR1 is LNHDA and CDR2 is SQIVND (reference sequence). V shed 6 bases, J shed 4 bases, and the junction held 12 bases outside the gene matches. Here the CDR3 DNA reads TGTGCCAGTAGATCCGGGACAGGGATTGTAAGCACTGAAGCTTTCTTT. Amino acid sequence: CASRSGTGIVSTEAFF.

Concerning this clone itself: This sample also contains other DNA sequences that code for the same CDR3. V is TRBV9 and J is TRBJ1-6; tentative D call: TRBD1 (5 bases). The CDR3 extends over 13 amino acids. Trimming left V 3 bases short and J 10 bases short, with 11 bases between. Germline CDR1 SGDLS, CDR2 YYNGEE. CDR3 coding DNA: TGTGCCAGCAGCGGCGGGGGTCAATCACCCCTCCACTTT. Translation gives CASSGGGQSPLHF.

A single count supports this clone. CDR3 sequence (DNA): TGCGCCAGCGGGCAAGCGGGAGGGCCAGATACGCAGTATTTT. As protein: CASGQAGGPDTQYF. The chain couples TRBV5-1 to TRBJ2-3, with TRBD2 matching 10 bases. The CDR3 spans 14 residues. J lost 4 bases, V lost 7 bases, and 6 bases had no gene match. Germline-derived CDR1 and CDR2 are SGHRS and YFSETQ.